The 32 T cell receptor beta chains reported below all come from one sample, sequenced in a study of technical replicates of blood from a few donors. Using immunoSEQ multiplex PCR, the repertoire was profiled, and TCRdb retains in-frame clones only, with some absent. The table has about 80,000 clones, 90% to 95% seen once. The material sequenced was T cells isolated from PBMCs. Every receptor here comes from a human donor in good health.

This sequence joins TRBV28 and TRBJ2-2, with TRBD2 matching over 7 bases. There are 14 residues in the CDR3. The germline V gene has CDR1 MDHEN and CDR2 SYDVKM. Germline trimming cut 2 bases from V and 6 bases from J; bases unmatched to any gene: 3. The CDR3 sequence: CASSLVGGAGELFF. The CDR3, as DNA: TGTGCCAGCAGTTTAGTGGGGGGGGCCGGGGAGCTGTTTTTT.

The J gene is TRBJ2-2, the V gene TRBV2; perhaps TRBD1 as D (5 bases). This CDR3 contains 17 residues. V shed 6 bases and J shed 2 bases, with 19 bases lying between them. From germline, CDR1 is SNHLY and CDR2 FYNNEI. The CDR3 protein is CASRPPSGLANTGELFF. CDR3 sequence (DNA): TGTGCCAGCAGACCCCCGTCAGGGTTAGCTAACACCGGGGAGCTGTTTTTT.

The chain combines TRBV18 with TRBJ2-1; the match to TRBD2 covers 7 bases. This CDR3 contains 13 residues. Germline V CDR1 and CDR2: KGHSH, LQKENI. V was pared by 2 bases and J by 10 bases, with 5 bases of the junction left unmatched. The CDR3 spells CASSPGLVNEQFF. CDR3 bases: TGTGCCAGCTCACCAGGACTAGTCAACGAGCAGTTCTTC.

The chain's CDR3 is CASSPGLAGVVDEQFF. As DNA, the CDR3 is TGTGCCAGCAGCCCGGGACTAGCGGGAGTCGTCGATGAGCAGTTCTTC. The J gene is TRBJ2-1, the V gene TRBV7-8, with TRBD2 matching 14 bases. The V segment lost 5 bases and the J segment 8 bases; nucleotides outside the gene matches: 8. Germline V gene sequence: CDR1 SGHVS, CDR2 FQNEAQ. The CDR3 consists of 16 residues.

The chain has TRBV7-3 and TRBJ2-5; 8 nucleotides agree with TRBD1. Germline CDR1 is SGHTA and CDR2 is FQGTGA. J gave up 4 bases and V 5 bases, and 3 bases lay outside the gene matches. This CDR3 region has 13 residues. The CDR3 reads CASSTGTGETQYF. For the CDR3, the DNA is TGTGCCAGCAGCACAGGGACAGGAGAGACCCAGTACTTC.

The chain couples TRBV15 to TRBJ2-5; 9 bases match TRBD2. Losses at the gene ends were 3 bases for V and 3 bases for J; bases not matched to a gene: 5. This CDR3 is built from 15 residues. Germline values: CDR1 LNHNV, CDR2 YYDKDF (reference sequence). In nucleotides, the CDR3 is TGTGCCACCAGCAGGGTTCCTAGCGGGAAAGAGACCCAGTACTTC. It yields the protein CATSRVPSGKETQYF.

J is TRBJ1-1 and V is TRBV7-3, with 7 bases aligning to TRBD1. V lost 6 bases, J lost 6 bases, and 7 bases stayed unmatched. The CDR3 spans 13 residues. Germline CDR1 SGHTA, CDR2 FQGTGA. The CDR3 coding sequence is TGTGCCAGCAGTGAGGGGGCGCGATCTGAAGCTTTCTTT. It yields the protein CASSEGARSEAFF.

V and J are TRBV9 and TRBJ2-7; a weak D match, TRBD2 (6 bases). The germline V gene encodes CDR1 SGDLS and CDR2 YYNGEE. The CDR3 is made up of 14 amino acids. Trimming stripped 0 bases from V and 6 bases from J, with 13 bases between. The CDR3: CASSVEGGAGEQYF. The CDR3 DNA sequence: TGTGCCAGCAGCGTAGAAGGCGGGGCCGGCGAGCAGTACTTC.

The rearrangement joins TRBV5-6 to TRBJ2-1, with D perhaps TRBD2 (6 bases). V lost 0 bases, J lost 2 bases, and 9 bases lay in between. CDR1 is SGHDT, CDR2 YYEEEE, per germline. The CDR3 is made up of 15 amino acids. The CDR3 loop is CASSLELAPYNEQFF. Written as DNA, the CDR3 is TGTGCCAGCAGCTTGGAACTAGCTCCCTACAATGAGCAGTTCTTC.

The chain has TRBV7-3 and TRBJ2-1, with a tentative D call TRBD2 (6 bases). The CDR3 has 16 amino acids. Germline CDR1 and CDR2: SGHTA and FQGTGA. Trimming cost V 4 bases and J 2 bases, with 15 bases left between them. CDR3 DNA sequence: TGTGCCAGCAGCTCCTCTACTAGCAAAGCCTACAATGAGCAGTTCTTC. It translates to CASSSSTSKAYNEQFF.

V and J are TRBV7-2 and TRBJ1-2; 7 bases match TRBD1. There are 14 residues in the CDR3. Germline V gives CDR1 SGHTA, CDR2 FQGNSA. J was trimmed by 5 bases and V by 0 bases; bases with no gene match: 3. The CDR3 DNA follows: TGTGCCAGCAGCTTAGCGGAGGGGGCGTATGGCTACACCTTC. Translation: CASSLAEGAYGYTF.

The J gene is TRBJ1-1, the V gene TRBV28; 8 nucleotides match TRBD1. The CDR3 extends over 13 amino acids. V was pared by 6 bases and J by 6 bases, with 6 bases of the junction left unmatched. Germline V gives CDR1 MDHEN, CDR2 SYDVKM. CDR3: CASSQTGVAEAFF. CDR3 nucleotide sequence: TGTGCCAGCAGCCAGACAGGGGTTGCTGAAGCTTTCTTT.

This clone has only a few counts. The chain combines TRBV5-4 with TRBJ2-3; a weak D match, TRBD2 (5 bases). This CDR3 has 15 residues. Germline assignment: CDR1 SGHNT and CDR2 YYREEE (reference sequence). Trimming left V 2 bases short and J 4 bases short, with 14 bases between. The chain's CDR3 is CASSLRTSGADTQYF. The CDR3 bases are TGTGCCAGCAGCTTAAGGACTTCTGGTGCAGATACGCAGTATTTT.

The chain uses TRBV5-1 and TRBJ2-7; perhaps TRBD1 as D (5 bases). The CDR3 sequence is 15 residues long. The V end lost 2 bases, the J end lost 0 bases, and 12 bases lay between the germline ends. The germline V gene has CDR1 SGHRS and CDR2 YFSETQ. CDR3 sequence reads: CASSLGDSFSYEQYF. In nucleotides, the CDR3 is TGCGCCAGCAGCTTAGGAGACAGCTTCTCCTACGAGCAGTACTTC.

The V call is TRBV5-1, the J call TRBJ2-7, with 8 bases matching TRBD1. The CDR3 is 14 amino acids. V dropped 3 bases and J dropped 3; count of bases not matched to a gene: 5. Germline CDR1 SGHRS, CDR2 YFSETQ. CDR3 in amino acids: CASSSGTGYYEQYF. As DNA, the CDR3 is TGCGCCAGCAGCTCCGGGACAGGATACTACGAGCAGTACTTC.

V and J are TRBV4-3 and TRBJ2-3; 11 bases match TRBD2. Germline V gene sequence: CDR1 LGHNA, CDR2 YSLEER. With V trimmed by 0 bases and J by 0 bases, 11 bases remained unmatched. This CDR3 contains 20 residues. CDR3 in DNA: TGCGCCAGCAGCCAAGAGGCTGGGCTAGCGGGAGGCCTTAGCACAGATACGCAGTATTTT. Amino acid sequence: CASSQEAGLAGGLSTDTQYF.

This clone has only one observation. The chain joins TRBV14 to TRBJ2-3; 10 nucleotides line up with TRBD1. V lost 4 bases and J lost 5; bases outside the gene matches: 6. Germline V gene data show CDR1 as SGHDN and CDR2 as FVKESK. This CDR3 has 15 residues. The CDR3 region has the DNA TGTGCCAGCAGCCCGTGGACAGGGGGAAGAGATACGCAGTATTTT. Translating it yields CASSPWTGGRDTQYF.

The chain couples TRBV7-2 to TRBJ1-1, with D perhaps matching TRBD1 (6 bases). There are 13 residues in the CDR3. Looked up from germline, CDR1 is SGHTA and CDR2 is FQGNSA. Trimming shortened V by 3 bases and J by 3 bases, and 8 bases separated the two germline ends. DNA of the CDR3: TGTGCCAGCAGCTTGACAGGTTACACTGAAGCTTTCTTT. Amino acids: CASSLTGYTEAFF.

The chain carries TRBV4-1 and TRBJ2-3; 7 positions agree with TRBD2. V dropped 0 bases and J dropped 2; count of bases not matched to a gene: 5. The CDR3 extends over 16 amino acids. Germline V gene sequence: CDR1 MGHRA, CDR2 YSYEKL. The CDR3 is CASSQDQAGITDTQYF. CDR3 bases: TGCGCCAGCAGCCAAGATCAAGCGGGGATCACAGATACGCAGTATTTT.

With regard to this clone: A junction boundary mismatches the germline segment, possibly from a read error. V is TRBV19 and J is TRBJ2-3; D is perhaps TRBD2 (6 bases). The germline gives CDR1 LNHDA, CDR2 SQIVND (reference sequence). This CDR3 has 13 residues. CDR3 nucleotide sequence: TGTGCCAGTCGTATGGACTACACAGATACGCAGTATTTT. It codes for CASRMDYTDTQYF.

The J gene is TRBJ2-7, the V gene TRBV6-5; TRBD2 agrees at 8 bases. Trimming at V came to 0 bases and at J to 2 bases, leaving 3 bases not matched to a gene. CDR1 and CDR2 (germline): MNHEY, SVGAGI. The CDR3 extends over 15 amino acids. The CDR3 sequence: CASSYSTGRAYEQYF. The CDR3 region has the DNA TGTGCCAGCAGTTACTCGACCGGGAGGGCCTACGAGCAGTACTTC.

V is TRBV4-1 and J is TRBJ2-7; 8 bases agree with TRBD1. Germline V lookup: CDR1 MGHRA, CDR2 YSYEKL. The trim removed 4 bases at V and 3 bases at J, leaving 8 bases unmatched. The CDR3 consists of 15 residues. CDR3 nucleotides: TGCGCCAGCAGCCCGACCGGGACAGGCCTCTACGAGCAGTACTTC. Encoded protein: CASSPTGTGLYEQYF.

The genes are TRBV7-8 and TRBJ2-7; D unclear. CDR3 length equals 13 residues. Deletions cut 5 bases from V and 4 bases from J, with 12 bases between. Germline loops: CDR1 SGHVS, CDR2 FQNEAQ. DNA of the CDR3: TGTGCCAGCAGCCGGCAGGTTACTTACGAGCAGTACTTC. Protein: CASSRQVTYEQYF.

This clone was recorded once. This chain connects TRBV5-1 to TRBJ2-2; 11 bases map to TRBD2. Germline trimming cut 3 bases from V and 3 bases from J; bases unmatched to any gene: 7. Germline V lookup: CDR1 SGHRS, CDR2 YFSETQ. The CDR3 extends over 17 amino acids. The CDR3 loop reads CASSWGLLAGDTGELFF. CDR3 in DNA: TGCGCCAGCAGCTGGGGGCTACTAGCGGGAGACACCGGGGAGCTGTTTTTT.

CDR3 sequence: CASSESASRNEQFF. The CDR3, as DNA: TGTGCCAGCAGTGAGTCCGCTAGTAGAAATGAGCAGTTCTTC. This sequence joins TRBV6-4 and TRBJ2-1; D unclear. V was shortened by 3 bases and J by 7 bases, with 13 bases between the two germline ends. Germline V gives CDR1 MRHNA, CDR2 SNTAGT. The CDR3 totals 14 residues.

The V call is TRBV2, the J call TRBJ1-1; D remains ambiguous. Trimming took off 1 base at V and 0 bases at J, with 18 bases between the two ends. This CDR3 is built from 18 residues. Looked up from germline, CDR1 is SNHLY and CDR2 is FYNNEI. CDR3 region: CASSEGSFYFLLNTEAFF. The CDR3 DNA reads TGTGCCAGCAGTGAAGGAAGCTTCTATTTCCTTTTGAACACTGAAGCTTTCTTT.

This chain connects TRBV4-3 to TRBJ1-5; D not certain. The CDR3 contains 14 residues. The V and J ends lost 0 bases and 3 bases respectively, with 6 bases between them. The germline CDR1 and CDR2 sequences are LGHNA and YSLEER. The CDR3 loop reads CASSQDRTNQPQHF. Here the CDR3 DNA reads TGCGCCAGCAGCCAAGACAGAACCAATCAGCCCCAGCATTTT.

V is TRBV5-4 and J is TRBJ2-3, with a tentative D call TRBD2 (6 bases). V lost 0 bases and J lost 4, with 15 bases in between. The CDR3 covers 16 residues. Germline loops: CDR1 SGHNT, CDR2 YYREEE (reference sequence). The CDR3 region is CASSLDASVYSDTQYF. The CDR3 nucleotides read TGTGCCAGCAGCTTGGATGCTAGCGTATACTCAGATACGCAGTATTTT.

The chain carries TRBV2 and TRBJ2-3; 7 bases align to TRBD1. V lost 6 bases, J lost 2 bases, and 5 bases stayed unmatched. Germline values: CDR1 SNHLY, CDR2 FYNNEI. This CDR3 comprises 14 residues. This CDR3 reads CASRETGATDTQYF. In nucleotides, the CDR3 is TGTGCCAGCAGAGAAACAGGGGCCACAGATACGCAGTATTTT.

The V gene is TRBV4-1, the J gene TRBJ2-3, with D perhaps TRBD2 (6 bases). Germline V lookup: CDR1 MGHRA, CDR2 YSYEKL. The V end lost 1 base, the J end lost 4 bases, and 12 bases lay between the germline ends. The CDR3 length is 15 residues. The CDR3 region is CASSQVRAGPDTQYF. In DNA form, the CDR3 reads TGCGCCAGCAGCCAAGTTCGGGCGGGGCCAGATACGCAGTATTTT.

This chain joins TRBV4-1 and TRBJ1-2; TRBD1 matches 11 bases. Germline CDR1 and CDR2: MGHRA and YSYEKL. This CDR3 comprises 18 residues. The V and J ends lost 4 bases and 6 bases, in that order; junction bases with no gene match: 16. The CDR3 coding sequence is TGCGCCAGCAGCCTGTATCCGGGACAGGGGGGTTCGATGGATGGCTACACCTTC. It codes for CASSLYPGQGGSMDGYTF.

V usage is TRBV15 and J usage is TRBJ2-5; 12 bases map to TRBD2. Looked up from germline, CDR1 is LNHNV and CDR2 is YYDKDF (reference sequence). Unmatched junction bases numbered 2, after V lost 5 bases and J lost 4 bases. There are 14 residues in the CDR3. In nucleotides, the CDR3 is TGTGCCACCAGCCGGGGACTAGCGGGAGAGACCCAGTACTTC. Protein sequence: CATSRGLAGETQYF.